Each of the 23 T cell receptor beta chains below was sequenced from the same sample in a study of blood T cell repertoires in COVID-19. The protocol was immunoSEQ multiplex PCR, while the TCRdb copy is restricted to in-frame clones and leaves out a portion. The sample has over 85,000 clones; about 88% are singletons. The sample was peripheral blood. Every receptor here comes from a woman aged 45-59 years with acute or convalescent COVID-19.

The V and J genes are TRBV18 and TRBJ1-1, with 8 bases aligning to TRBD1. CDR3 length equals 17 residues. Germline loops: CDR1 KGHSH, CDR2 LQKENI. V lost 6 bases, J lost 1 base, and 13 bases stayed unmatched. In DNA, the CDR3 is TGTGCCAGCTCCCTGAAGGGACCGGGACAGGAGAACACTGAAGCTTTCTTT. It codes for CASSLKGPGQENTEAFF.

The chain has TRBV28 and TRBJ1-5, with unresolved D. This CDR3 has 16 amino acids. V was cut by 7 bases and J by 0 bases, with 16 bases left in between. Germline loops: CDR1 MDHEN, CDR2 SYDVKM. The CDR3: CASIPGGSSSNQPQHF. The DNA of the CDR3 is TGTGCCAGCATCCCAGGCGGGTCTAGTAGCAATCAGCCCCAGCATTTT.

J is TRBJ2-5 and V is TRBV19; no clear D. From germline, CDR1 is LNHDA and CDR2 SQIVND (reference sequence). This CDR3 has 14 residues. The V and J ends lost 2 bases and 2 bases respectively, with 9 bases between them. CDR3 coding DNA: TGTGCCAGTAGTATAACCACGGTTCAAGAGACCCAGTACTTC. Encoded protein: CASSITTVQETQYF.

This clone was seen just once. The chain recombines TRBV6-5 with TRBJ1-1; D gene ambiguous. V was cut by 5 bases and J by 0 bases, with 4 bases left in between. The CDR3 loop spans 12 amino acids. Germline lookup yields CDR1 MNHEY and CDR2 SVGAGI. The CDR3 loop is CASSNMNTEAFF. CDR3 DNA: TGTGCCAGCAGTAACATGAACACTGAAGCTTTCTTT.

J is TRBJ2-7 and V is TRBV18; 9 bases match TRBD2. V gave up 3 bases and J gave up 6 bases; unmatched junction bases: 9. Germline CDR1 is KGHSH and CDR2 is LQKENI. The CDR3 covers 15 residues. Written as DNA, the CDR3 is TGTGCCAGCTCACCTGCCGCGGGAGGGGGGGGCGAGCAGTACTTC. Translating gives CASSPAAGGGGEQYF.

The gene calls are TRBV6-5 and TRBJ2-7, with D hard to call. V gave up 6 bases and J gave up 10 bases, with 13 bases separating them. This CDR3 region has 11 residues. Germline loops: CDR1 MNHEY, CDR2 SVGAGI. The CDR3 region has the DNA TGTGCCAGCAGCCTGGGCCTGGAACAGTACTTC. Protein: CASSLGLEQYF.

This chain joins TRBV5-1 and TRBJ2-3, with D possibly TRBD2 on 5 matching bases. V was clipped by 0 bases and J by 2 bases, with 10 bases between them. The CDR3 runs to 15 residues. Germline lookup yields CDR1 SGHRS and CDR2 YFSETQ. CDR3 sequence reads: CASSLDGKLTDTQYF. Written as DNA, the CDR3 is TGCGCCAGCAGCTTGGACGGGAAGCTCACAGATACGCAGTATTTT.

The V call is TRBV2, the J call TRBJ2-3; 11 bases map to TRBD2. Looked up from germline, CDR1 is SNHLY and CDR2 is FYNNEI. CDR3 length equals 16 residues. After removal of 6 bases from V and 0 bases from J, the junction contained 5 bases not matched to a gene. The CDR3 DNA is TGTGCCAGCAGGCCGGGACTAGCGGCTAGCACAGATACGCAGTATTTT. It translates to CASRPGLAASTDTQYF.

The J gene is TRBJ2-1, the V gene TRBV19; 13 positions agree with TRBD2. Per the germline V gene, CDR1 is LNHDA and CDR2 is SQIVND (reference sequence). This CDR3 has 15 amino acids. V shed 5 bases, J shed 10 bases, and the junction held 8 bases outside the gene matches. The CDR3, as DNA: TGTGCCAGTAGTCCCGGACTAGCGGGAGAGCGGGAGCAGTTCTTC. Amino acid sequence: CASSPGLAGEREQFF. The whole variable domain, filled in from reference TRBV19 and TRBJ2-1, reads DGGITQSPKYLFRKEGQNVTLSCEQNLNHDAMYWYRQDPGQGLRLIYYSQIVNDFQKGDIAEGYSVSREKKESFPLTVTSAQKNPTAFYLCASSPGLAGEREQFFGPGTRLTVL.

The J gene is TRBJ2-1, the V gene TRBV2; 8 bases line up with TRBD2. V gave up 8 bases and J gave up 0 bases; unmatched junction bases: 9. Germline V CDR1 and CDR2: SNHLY, FYNNEI. The CDR3 consists of 16 residues. CDR3 bases: TGTGCCAGCTCAGCCTTAGCGGGAAGCTCCTACAATGAGCAGTTCTTC. It yields the protein CASSALAGSSYNEQFF.

At least ten counts were recorded for this clone. Other DNA sequences of this sample code for an identical CDR3. This chain uses TRBV19 with TRBJ1-5; 7 bases are a match to TRBD1. Germline CDR1 is LNHDA and CDR2 is SQIVND (reference sequence). The CDR3 spans 18 residues. J lost 0 bases, V lost 1 base, and 9 bases had no gene match. CDR3 sequence reads: CASSIVPTGAGSNQPQHF. In DNA, the CDR3 is TGTGCCAGTAGTATAGTTCCTACAGGGGCGGGTAGCAATCAGCCCCAGCATTTT.

This sequence joins TRBV29-1 and TRBJ1-2; no clear D. V lost 4 bases and J lost 2, with 8 bases in between. The V gene's germline CDR1 is SQVTM and CDR2 ANQGSEA. The CDR3 extends over 12 amino acids. CDR3 protein: CSVASENYGYTF. The CDR3 DNA reads TGCAGCGTTGCCAGCGAGAACTATGGCTACACCTTC. The whole variable domain, remainder taken from reference TRBV29-1 and TRBJ1-2, is SAVISQKPSRDICQRGTSLTIQCQVDSQVTMMFWYRQQPGQSLTLIATANQGSEATYESGFVIDKFPISRPNLTFSTLTVSNMSPEDSSIYLCSVASENYGYTFGSGTRLTVV.

This chain connects TRBV5-5 to TRBJ2-7; unclear D gene. This CDR3 is 12 amino acids long. Per the germline V gene, CDR1 is SGHKS and CDR2 is YYEKEE (reference sequence). V lost 0 bases and J 6 bases, leaving 7 bases between the germline ends. The CDR3 spells CASSLESGEQYF. CDR3 DNA sequence: TGTGCCAGCAGCTTGGAGTCGGGCGAGCAGTACTTC.

The rearrangement links TRBV6-2 or TRBV6-3 to TRBJ1-1; TRBD1 matches at 11 bases. The length of the CDR3 is 16 residues. Per the germline V gene, CDR1 is MNHEY and CDR2 is SVGEGT. The trim removed 6 bases at V and 3 bases at J, leaving 9 bases unmatched. As DNA, the CDR3 is TGTGCCAGCAGCCGAGGACAGGGGGCGCGGTACACTGAAGCTTTCTTT. It encodes CASSRGQGARYTEAFF.

The chain couples TRBV18 to TRBJ1-1; D possibly corresponds to TRBD1 (5 bases). This CDR3 is 13 amino acids long. V dropped 6 bases and J dropped 6 bases, with 14 bases sitting between them. Germline V CDR1 and CDR2: KGHSH, LQKENI. CDR3 amino acids: CASSIGGRAEAFF. The CDR3 DNA reads as TGTGCCAGCTCTATCGGGGGTCGGGCTGAAGCTTTCTTT.

In this sample, this clone turned up once. The chain uses TRBV29-1 and TRBJ1-3; D is unresolved. The CDR3 covers 11 residues. The V gene lost 3 bases and the J gene lost 4 bases, with 4 bases spanning the gap. Germline CDR1 reads SQVTM; CDR2 reads ANQGSEA. In nucleotides, the CDR3 is TGCAGCGTTGACGAGGGAAACACCATATATTTT. Translation: CSVDEGNTIYF.

The gene calls are TRBV3-1 (or the pseudogene TRBV3-2) and TRBJ1-6; D remains unclear. Germline V gives CDR1 LGHDT, CDR2 YNNKEL (reference sequence). Trimming took off 4 bases at V and 0 bases at J, with 10 bases between the two ends. The length of the CDR3 is 16 residues. In DNA, the CDR3 is TGTGCCAGCAGCCGAGATCGGTCCTCCTATAATTCACCCCTCCACTTT. It codes for CASSRDRSSYNSPLHF.

The gene calls are TRBV29-1 and TRBJ1-1; a possible D gene is TRBD1 (5 bases). The ends were cut back, 7 bases at V and 4 bases at J, with 16 bases in the middle. The CDR3 extends over 13 amino acids. From germline, CDR1 is SQVTM and CDR2 ANQGSEA. Here the CDR3 DNA reads TGCAGCGCCCGTAGCAGGGCCGGCACTGAAGCTTTCTTT. Its protein is CSARSRAGTEAFF. The full variable domain, its missing parts supplied by reference TRBV29-1 and TRBJ1-1, is SAVISQKPSRDICQRGTSLTIQCQVDSQVTMMFWYRQQPGQSLTLIATANQGSEATYESGFVIDKFPISRPNLTFSTLTVSNMSPEDSSIYLCSARSRAGTEAFFGQGTRLTVV.

The J gene is TRBJ2-2, the V gene TRBV5-1; D is perhaps TRBD1 (7 bases). Per the germline V gene, CDR1 is SGHRS and CDR2 is YFSETQ. Trimming left V 3 bases short and J 6 bases short, with 18 bases between. CDR3 length: 16 amino acids. Written as DNA, the CDR3 is TGCGCCAGCAGCTCCCCCGAGGGCAGGGGGGCCGGGGAGCTGTTTTTT. Protein sequence: CASSSPEGRGAGELFF.

This clone was found many times. Distinct nucleotide sequences in the sample also encode this CDR3. V usage is TRBV24-1 and J usage is TRBJ2-1; 12 nucleotides agree with TRBD2. V was pared by 3 bases and J by 9 bases, with 5 bases of the junction left unmatched. Looked up from germline, CDR1 is KGHDR and CDR2 is SFDVKD. The length of the CDR3 is 15 residues. The CDR3 nucleotides are TGTGCCACCAGTGATCTAGCGGGAGGGGGTAGTGAGCAGTTCTTC. Translation gives CATSDLAGGGSEQFF.

Only one count was recorded for this clone. The rearrangement uses TRBV6-5 and TRBJ2-7; 8 positions agree with TRBD1. Trimming at V came to 6 bases and at J to 4 bases, leaving 5 bases not matched to a gene. CDR1 and CDR2 from the germline V gene are MNHEY and SVGAGI. The CDR3 contains 13 residues. CDR3 DNA sequence: TGTGCCAGCAGCCAGGGGGCAAGGTACGAGCAGTACTTC. Protein: CASSQGARYEQYF.

This clone was picked up many times. The V and J genes are TRBV6-5 and TRBJ2-7; 7 bases fit TRBD1. The CDR3 totals 14 residues. The germline gives CDR1 MNHEY, CDR2 SVGAGI. V trimming: 6 bases; J trimming: 3 bases; junction bases outside the gene matches: 8. CDR3 sequence reads: CASRQRDSGYEQYF. CDR3 bases: TGTGCCAGCAGGCAACGGGACAGCGGCTACGAGCAGTACTTC.

The rearrangement joins TRBV19 to TRBJ1-5; D remains unclear. The CDR3 spans 13 residues. Between the trimmed V and J ends, which lost 3 bases and 6 bases, there was a span of 9 bases. Germline CDR1 is LNHDA and CDR2 is SQIVND (reference sequence). CDR3 amino acids: CASSIGRLQPQHF. The CDR3 region has the DNA TGTGCCAGTAGTATTGGCAGGCTTCAGCCCCAGCATTTT.